One and the same sample provided the 22 T cell receptor beta chains below, sequenced in a study of blood T cells in healthy people across ages. Next came a second PCR, run for about 6 to 11 cycles, which used a sample-barcoded 5' primer along with a J-beta primer mix. TCRdb called the 5' RACE reads again in MiXCR, with one record for every CDR3 protein. Here the sample spans around 1,500,000 distinct CDR3 sequences, roughly 40% being singletons. The sequenced material came from blood. These receptors were taken from a woman younger than 35 in good health.

This clonotype was detected a few times. The V and J genes are TRBV20-1 and TRBJ2-3, with TRBD2 identical over 14 bases. J gave up 3 bases and V 6 bases, and 5 bases lay outside the gene matches. Germline CDR1 DFQATT, CDR2 SNEGSKA (reference sequence). The CDR3 runs 15 residues. This CDR3 is CSAGLAGVLTDTQYF. The DNA of the CDR3 is TGCAGTGCGGGACTAGCGGGAGTCTTGACAGATACGCAGTATTTT.

The CDR3, as DNA: TGTGCCAGCAGCCAAGAGTGGGAAGGCGGGGCATCGCTATACGAGCAGTACTTC. Protein sequence: CASSQEWEGGASLYEQYF. The chain links TRBV3-1 to TRBJ2-7; D perhaps matches TRBD2 (6 bases). The CDR3 has 18 amino acids. The ends were cut back, 0 bases at V and 4 bases at J, with 22 bases in the middle. Germline-derived CDR1 and CDR2 are LGHDT and YNNKEL (reference sequence).

This clonotype was counted between two and nine times. The gene calls are TRBV20-1 and TRBJ1-2; unclear D gene. Trimming took off 5 bases at V and 7 bases at J, with 20 bases between the two ends. The CDR3 loop spans 14 amino acids. CDR1 is DFQATT, CDR2 SNEGSKA, per germline (reference sequence). The CDR3 region is CSAGIPDNMRGYTF. CDR3 sequence (DNA): TGCAGTGCTGGGATACCAGATAATATGCGTGGCTACACCTTC.

The rearrangement links TRBV5-1 to TRBJ2-1; 8 nucleotides line up with TRBD2. The tail of the sequence fits TRBJ2-7 better, so the J call may be wrong. Germline V gene sequence: CDR1 SGHRS, CDR2 YFSETQ. CDR3 size: 16 residues. The CDR3 DNA reads TGCGCCAGCAGCTTGGCCGGAGCGGGGGTCGATATTGAGCAGTACTTC. It yields the protein CASSLAGAGVDIEQYF.

The DNA for the CDR3 is TGCAGTGCTAGCAGCCTCGGGACTAGGTCCAGCTCCTACAATGAGCAGTTCTTC. It specifies CSASSLGTRSSSYNEQFF. V and J are TRBV20-1 and TRBJ2-1, with TRBD2 matching over 8 bases. The CDR3 loop spans 18 amino acids. Germline CDR1 DFQATT, CDR2 SNEGSKA (reference sequence). After removal of 3 bases from V and 0 bases from J, the junction contained 13 bases not matched to a gene.

The chain joins TRBV5-6 to TRBJ2-5; D uncertain. V gave up 4 bases and J gave up 6 bases, with 25 bases separating them. Germline lookup yields CDR1 SGHDT and CDR2 YYEEEE. The CDR3 loop spans 17 amino acids. The CDR3 is CASSQSPLGRLPQTQYF. The CDR3, as DNA: TGTGCCAGCAGCCAGAGCCCCCTAGGACGACTCCCCCAGACCCAGTACTTC.

V is TRBV18 and J is TRBJ1-1; D ambiguous. This CDR3 contains 13 residues. Germline-derived CDR1 and CDR2 are KGHSH and LQKENI. The V and J ends lost 3 bases and 4 bases respectively, with 9 bases between them. The CDR3 DNA follows: TGTGCCAGCTCACCCTCCGCTGGCACTGAAGCTTTCTTT. Translation gives CASSPSAGTEAFF.

The genes are TRBV10-3 and TRBJ1-6; the match to TRBD1 covers 10 bases. The CDR3 spans 13 residues. The germline gives CDR1 ENHRY, CDR2 SYGVKD. V dropped 10 bases and J dropped 8; count of bases not matched to a gene: 5. The CDR3 DNA reads as TGTGCCACCGTGGACAGGGGGGATTCACCCCTCCACTTT. Its translation: CATVDRGDSPLHF.

The genes are TRBV7-2 and TRBJ1-5; 8 bases match TRBD1. This CDR3 contains 17 residues. Germline CDR1 SGHTA, CDR2 FQGNSA. Trimming removed 5 bases from V and 3 bases from J; junction bases left unmatched: 12. Written as DNA, the CDR3 is TGTGCCAGCAGCCCCAATCCGGGACAGGTCCTCAATCAGCCCCAGCATTTT. Amino acid sequence: CASSPNPGQVLNQPQHF.

This clonotype has a handful of counts. The chain has TRBV9 and TRBJ2-4; D gene unclear. The J call may be in error: the DNA end matches TRBJ2-7 better. This CDR3 spans 14 amino acids. Germline CDR1 is SGDLS and CDR2 is YYNGEE. The CDR3 sequence is CASSLPPDAYEQYF. The CDR3 region has the DNA TGTGCCAGCAGCCTGCCCCCGGACGCATACGAGCAGTACTTC.

For this clonotype: One junction end disagrees with the germline gene, perhaps due to a read error. The gene calls are TRBV2 and TRBJ2-4; TRBD2 aligns across 7 bases. The CDR3 totals 17 residues. Germline CDR1 is SNHLY and CDR2 is FYNNEI. The CDR3 sequence is CAGSELAETLAKNIQYF. The CDR3 nucleotides read TGTGCCGGCAGTGAGCTAGCGGAGACTTTAGCCAAAAACATTCAGTACTTC.

The J gene is TRBJ2-7, the V gene TRBV10-2, with no clear D. Trimming left V 6 bases short and J 7 bases short, with 10 bases between. Germline CDR1 WSHSY, CDR2 SAAADI. The CDR3 has 11 residues. CDR3 protein: CASRGWEEQYF. The CDR3 region has the DNA TGCGCCAGCAGGGGATGGGAAGAGCAGTACTTC.

This chain uses TRBV20-1 with TRBJ2-7; D may be TRBD1 (5 bases). Germline V gives CDR1 DFQATT, CDR2 SNEGSKA (reference sequence). The CDR3 is made up of 13 amino acids. Trimming removed 2 bases from V and 3 bases from J, with 11 bases in between. CDR3 region: CSARQGLNYEQYF. CDR3 sequence (DNA): TGCAGTGCTAGACAGGGTTTAAACTACGAGCAGTACTTC.

This chain connects TRBV25-1 to TRBJ2-5, with TRBD2 identical over 9 bases. This CDR3 comprises 17 residues. Germline V gives CDR1 MGHDK, CDR2 SYGVNS. V lost 5 bases, J lost 0 bases, and 10 bases stayed unmatched. The CDR3 nucleotides are TGTGCCAGCAGTCGGGATACTTTAGCGGGGGACCAAGAGACCCAGTACTTC. The encoded protein is CASSRDTLAGDQETQYF.

The chain couples TRBV15 to TRBJ2-1; 8 bases match TRBD2. Judging by the DNA end, TRBJ2-7 fits better; the J call may be wrong. CDR3 length: 15 residues. CDR1 is LNHNV, CDR2 YYDKDF, per germline (reference sequence). CDR3 sequence (DNA): TGTGCCACCAGCACAACTAGCGGTTCCTACAATGGGCAGTACTTC. Its protein product is CATSTTSGSYNGQYF.

This clonotype has only a few counts. This chain uses TRBV5-1 with TRBJ2-3, with a weak D call TRBD2 (6 bases). Germline V gene lookup returns CDR1 SGHRS and CDR2 YFSETQ. The CDR3 consists of 17 residues. Trimming took off 4 bases at V and 4 bases at J, with 22 bases between the two ends. CDR3: CASSSGGLVREADTQYF. The CDR3 DNA reads as TGCGCCAGCAGCAGCGGAGGGCTAGTTAGGGAGGCAGATACGCAGTATTTT.

CDR3 coding DNA: TGTGCCAGCCCTGGGGGAATGAACACTGAAGCTTTCTTT. This translates into CASPGGMNTEAFF. V usage is TRBV7-9 and J usage is TRBJ1-1; perhaps TRBD1 as D (5 bases). Germline assignment: CDR1 SEHNR and CDR2 FQNEAQ (reference sequence). Trimming took 8 bases from V and 0 from J, leaving 10 bases between them. The CDR3 is 13 residues long.

In DNA, the CDR3 is TGTGCCAGCAGTGAAGGGACTAGCGGGGATACGCAGTATTTT. This gives the protein CASSEGTSGDTQYF. The J gene is TRBJ2-3, the V gene TRBV2, with TRBD2 matching over 11 bases. Germline CDR1 SNHLY, CDR2 FYNNEI. V was pared by 1 base and J by 6 bases, with 0 bases of the junction left unmatched. The CDR3 is 14 residues long.

V usage is TRBV10-3 and J usage is TRBJ2-3; 16 bases align to TRBD2. This CDR3 has 19 amino acids. The V segment lost 0 bases and the J segment 0 bases; nucleotides outside the gene matches: 3. Per the germline V gene, CDR1 is ENHRY and CDR2 is SYGVKD. The CDR3 nucleotides read TGTGCCATCAGTGAGTCGGGACTAGCGGGGGGGCCTAGCACAGATACGCAGTATTTT. This codes for CAISESGLAGGPSTDTQYF.

The chain links TRBV12-3 or TRBV12-4 to TRBJ2-1; 9 bases match TRBD2. The CDR3 extends over 15 amino acids. V trimming: 4 bases; J trimming: 4 bases; junction bases outside the gene matches: 5. CDR3 amino acids: CASSYATSGYNEQFF. The CDR3 DNA reads TGTGCCAGCAGTTACGCGACTAGCGGTTACAATGAGCAGTTCTTC.

V is TRBV9 and J is TRBJ2-3; TRBD2 aligns across 10 bases. Germline loops: CDR1 SGDLS, CDR2 YYNGEE. The CDR3 extends over 16 amino acids. With V trimmed by 1 base and J by 4 bases, 6 bases remained unmatched. The CDR3 spells CASSVSLAGVSDTQYF. The CDR3 bases are TGTGCCAGCAGCGTATCCCTAGCGGGAGTATCAGATACGCAGTATTTT.

The V and J genes are TRBV10-3 and TRBJ1-1; TRBD1 aligns across 8 bases. The CDR3 sequence is 18 residues long. V trimming: 0 bases; J trimming: 1 base; junction bases outside the gene matches: 10. Germline loops: CDR1 ENHRY, CDR2 SYGVKD. DNA of the CDR3: TGTGCCATCAGTGAGTCGGCTGGACAGGGAAATAGGAACACTGAAGCTTTCTTT. This codes for CAISESAGQGNRNTEAFF.